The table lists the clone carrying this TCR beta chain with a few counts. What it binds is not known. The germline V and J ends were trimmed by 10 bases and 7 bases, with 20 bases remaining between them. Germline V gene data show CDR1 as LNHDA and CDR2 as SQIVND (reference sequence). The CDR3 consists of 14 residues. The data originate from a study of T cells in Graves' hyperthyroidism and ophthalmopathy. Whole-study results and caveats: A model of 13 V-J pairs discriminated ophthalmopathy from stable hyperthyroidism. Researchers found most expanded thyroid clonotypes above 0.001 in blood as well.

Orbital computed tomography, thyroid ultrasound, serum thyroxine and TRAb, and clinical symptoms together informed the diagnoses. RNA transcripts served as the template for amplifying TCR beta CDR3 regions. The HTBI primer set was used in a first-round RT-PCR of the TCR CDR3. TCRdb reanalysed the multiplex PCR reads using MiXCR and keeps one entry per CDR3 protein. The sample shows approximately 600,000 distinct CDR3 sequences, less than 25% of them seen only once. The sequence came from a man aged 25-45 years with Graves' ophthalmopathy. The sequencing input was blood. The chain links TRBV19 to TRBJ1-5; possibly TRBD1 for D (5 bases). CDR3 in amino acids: CATNPSRARQPQHF. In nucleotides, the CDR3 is TGTGCCACTAACCCCAGCAGGGCGCGCCAGCCCCAGCATTTT.